These 21 T cell receptor beta chains were all obtained from the same sample, sequenced in a study of cytomegalovirus exposure and HLA in healthy donors. The PCR employed 60 Vbeta primers together with 13 Jbeta primers. Produced via immunoSEQ multiplex PCR; TCRdb's table is partial and in-frame only. The sample contains roughly 100,000 clones, roughly three quarters of which appear only once. The sequenced sample was PBMCs. All receptors come from a woman between 40 and 50 years old in good health and CMV-seronegative.

This clone was recorded a few times. V gene TRBV29-1 combines with J gene TRBJ2-1; 9 bases are a match to TRBD2. Unmatched junction bases numbered 13, after V lost 8 bases and J lost 2 bases. The germline gives CDR1 SQVTM, CDR2 ANQGSEA. The CDR3 is 16 residues long. This CDR3 reads CSPRWSGRTPYNEQFF. CDR3 nucleotides: TGCAGCCCCCGTTGGAGCGGGAGGACCCCCTACAATGAGCAGTTCTTC.

The J gene is TRBJ1-2, the V gene TRBV11-2; 7 bases agree with TRBD1. J lost 4 bases, V lost 5 bases, and 10 bases had no gene match. The germline gives CDR1 SGHAT, CDR2 FQNNGV. The CDR3 contains 15 residues. CDR3 nucleotide sequence: TGTGCCAGCAGCCCCCGACAGGGACTCAGCTATGGCTACACCTTC. The encoded protein is CASSPRQGLSYGYTF.

In nucleotides, the CDR3 is TGTGCCACCAGCCCCGGGACACCTTACGAGCAGTACTTC. Protein sequence: CATSPGTPYEQYF. The rearrangement joins TRBV10-3 to TRBJ2-7; possibly TRBD1 for D (6 bases). The V end lost 10 bases, the J end lost 4 bases, and 17 bases lay between the germline ends. The CDR3 totals 13 residues. In germline, CDR1 is ENHRY, CDR2 SYGVKD.

This clone came up a few times. The chain combines TRBV5-1 with TRBJ2-1; TRBD2 matches at 12 bases. The CDR3 is made up of 16 amino acids. V was pared by 0 bases and J by 10 bases, with 8 bases of the junction left unmatched. The germline V gene has CDR1 SGHRS and CDR2 YFSETQ. CDR3 sequence: CASSLEGLAGHEEQFF. CDR3 bases: TGCGCCAGCAGCTTGGAGGGACTAGCGGGCCACGAGGAGCAGTTCTTC.

This clone was picked up a small number of times. The chain couples TRBV5-8 to TRBJ2-3, with 8 bases fitting TRBD2. The V and J ends lost 0 bases and 6 bases, in that order; junction bases with no gene match: 6. This CDR3 comprises 15 residues. The germline V gene has CDR1 SGHTS and CDR2 YDEGEE. CDR3 region: CASSLERENADTQYF. CDR3 DNA: TGTGCCAGCAGCTTGGAGCGGGAGAACGCGGATACGCAGTATTTT.

The chain uses TRBV6-1 and TRBJ2-2; TRBD1 matches at 9 bases. CDR1 is MNHNS and CDR2 is SASEGT in the germline V gene. The CDR3 spans 14 residues. V lost 6 bases to trimming and J lost 5 bases; unmatched junction nucleotides: 4. The CDR3: CASRYRGRTGELFF. CDR3 bases: TGTGCCAGCAGGTACAGGGGGCGGACCGGGGAGCTGTTTTTT.

The CDR3 protein is CASSPSGDYGYTF. The CDR3 DNA reads as TGCGCCAGCAGCCCCTCAGGGGACTATGGCTACACCTTC. The V call is TRBV5-1, the J call TRBJ1-2, with D possibly matching TRBD1 (6 bases). This CDR3 is built from 13 residues. V lost 4 bases, J lost 3 bases, and 10 bases lay in between. The germline gives CDR1 SGHRS, CDR2 YFSETQ. The full variable domain, with the rest looked up from reference TRBV5-1 and TRBJ1-2, is KAGVTQTPRYLIKTRGQQVTLSCSPISGHRSVSWYQQTPGQGLQFLFEYFSETQRNKGNFPGRFSGRQFSNSRSEMNVSTLELGDSALYLCASSPSGDYGYTFGSGTRLTVV.

The rearrangement uses TRBV7-9 and TRBJ2-7; D is perhaps TRBD1 (6 bases). The CDR3 totals 14 residues. With 10 bases removed from V and 2 bases from J, the gap between germline ends came to 18 bases. Germline V gene data show CDR1 as SEHNR and CDR2 as FQNEAQ (reference sequence). DNA for the CDR3: TGTGCCACACAGGACCAGGGGAGCCCCTACGAGCAGTACTTC. Encoded protein: CATQDQGSPYEQYF.

The chain employs TRBV30 and TRBJ1-1; D unresolved. V was clipped by 3 bases and J by 3 bases, with 8 bases between them. CDR1 is GTSNPN and CDR2 is SVGIG in the germline V gene (reference sequence). This CDR3 is 12 amino acids long. CDR3 sequence reads: CAWRFGDTEAFF. CDR3 DNA sequence: TGTGCCTGGAGGTTCGGGGACACTGAAGCTTTCTTT.

This clone was counted only a few times. This chain connects TRBV5-6 to TRBJ2-7, with 10 bases aligning to TRBD1. The junction had 6 bases not matched to a gene; V was cut back by 1 base and J by 5 bases. The CDR3 contains 15 residues. Germline V gene lookup returns CDR1 SGHDT and CDR2 YYEEEE. The CDR3 is CASSLWRGQGHEQYF. CDR3 DNA: TGTGCCAGCAGCTTGTGGCGGGGACAGGGGCACGAGCAGTACTTC. The complete variable domain, with remaining parts taken from reference TRBV5-6 and TRBJ2-7, reads DAGVTQSPTHLIKTRGQQVTLRCSPKSGHDTVSWYQQALGQGPQFIFQYYEEEERQRGNFPDRFSGHQFPNYSSELNVNALLLGDSALYLCASSLWRGQGHEQYFGPGTRLTVT.

The gene calls are TRBV15 and TRBJ1-5; 7 bases are shared with TRBD1. CDR1 LNHNV and CDR2 YYDKDF come from the germline V gene (reference sequence). V dropped 0 bases and J dropped 2; count of bases not matched to a gene: 7. CDR3 length equals 17 residues. The CDR3 region has the DNA TGTGCCACCAGCAGAGATCGGGGACAGCGGGGCAATCAGCCCCAGCATTTT. This translates into CATSRDRGQRGNQPQHF. The whole variable domain, remainder taken from reference TRBV15 and TRBJ1-5, is DAMVIQNPRYQVTQFGKPVTLSCSQTLNHNVMYWYQQKSSQAPKLLFHYYDKDFNNEADTPDNFQSRRPNTSFCFLDIRSPGLGDTAMYLCATSRDRGQRGNQPQHFGDGTRLSIL.

This clone has more than one count but fewer than ten. V gene TRBV30 combines with J gene TRBJ1-1; D is possibly TRBD1 (6 bases). This CDR3 spans 13 amino acids. The V end lost 3 bases, the J end lost 5 bases, and 13 bases lay between the germline ends. The germline V gene has CDR1 GTSNPN and CDR2 SVGIG (reference sequence). In DNA form, the CDR3 reads TGTGCCTGGAGGTGGGGGCGAGGTACTGAAGCTTTCTTT. Its protein product is CAWRWGRGTEAFF.

The genes are TRBV9 and TRBJ2-1, with D tentatively TRBD2 (6 bases). V was shortened by 2 bases and J by 4 bases, with 13 bases between the two germline ends. The CDR3 is 15 residues long. CDR1 and CDR2 (germline): SGDLS, YYNGEE. The CDR3 DNA is TGTGCCAGCAGCGTGGTAGCTAGCGTTTACAATGAGCAGTTCTTC. This codes for CASSVVASVYNEQFF.

This rearrangement joins TRBV29-1 to TRBJ2-2, with D possibly being TRBD2 (6 bases). Trimming stripped 7 bases from V and 1 base from J, with 16 bases between. CDR3 length: 15 amino acids. The germline gives CDR1 SQVTM, CDR2 ANQGSEA. The CDR3 reads CSAVEGRMNTGELFF. The DNA of the CDR3 is TGCAGCGCCGTGGAGGGACGGATGAACACCGGGGAGCTGTTTTTT.

This sequence joins TRBV19 and TRBJ2-6, with 7 bases aligning to TRBD1. The CDR3 loop spans 17 amino acids. Unmatched junction bases numbered 9, after V lost 7 bases and J lost 0 bases. CDR1 and CDR2 from the germline V gene are LNHDA and SQIVND (reference sequence). The CDR3 protein is CASINTGDFSGANVLTF. The DNA for the CDR3 is TGTGCCAGTATAAACACAGGGGATTTCTCTGGGGCCAACGTCCTGACTTTC.

The chain carries TRBV7-9 and TRBJ2-7; 7 bases match TRBD1. This CDR3 has 13 residues. Germline trimming cut 3 bases from V and 9 bases from J; bases unmatched to any gene: 8. Germline V CDR1 and CDR2: SEHNR, FQNEAQ (reference sequence). The CDR3: CASSFRQGISQYF. The CDR3 DNA reads as TGTGCCAGCAGCTTTCGACAGGGAATATCGCAGTACTTC.

This clone came up once. The gene calls are TRBV7-2 and TRBJ1-5; D is ambiguous. V was clipped by 3 bases and J by 7 bases, with 10 bases between them. This CDR3 spans 13 amino acids. CDR1 and CDR2 (germline): SGHTA, FQGNSA. The CDR3 region is CASSFGGRQPQHF. In nucleotides, the CDR3 is TGTGCCAGCAGCTTTGGAGGGCGGCAGCCCCAGCATTTT. The full variable domain, with the rest looked up from reference TRBV7-2 and TRBJ1-5, is GAGVSQSPSNKVTEKGKDVELRCDPISGHTALYWYRQSLGQGLEFLIYFQGNSAPDKSGLPSDRFSAERTGGSVSTLTIQRTQQEDSAVYLCASSFGGRQPQHFGDGTRLSIL.

This sequence joins TRBV7-2 and TRBJ2-7; D ambiguous. Germline loops: CDR1 SGHTA, CDR2 FQGNSA. The V and J ends lost 1 base and 6 bases respectively, with 10 bases between them. The CDR3 is 13 residues long. In nucleotides, the CDR3 is TGTGCCAGCAGCTTAGGGTTTGGCGGCGAGCAGTACTTC. It is translated as CASSLGFGGEQYF. Based on the CDR3 plus reference TRBV7-2 and TRBJ2-7, the full variable domain is GAGVSQSPSNKVTEKGKDVELRCDPISGHTALYWYRQSLGQGLEFLIYFQGNSAPDKSGLPSDRFSAERTGGSVSTLTIQRTQQEDSAVYLCASSLGFGGEQYFGPGTRLTVT.

The V call is TRBV28, the J call TRBJ2-4; TRBD1 aligns across 9 bases. The CDR3 extends over 16 amino acids. Germline V gene data show CDR1 as MDHEN and CDR2 as SYDVKM. V trimming: 6 bases; J trimming: 2 bases; junction bases outside the gene matches: 8. The CDR3 DNA is TGTGCCAGCAGGACACAGGGGGCAGGTACCAAAAACATTCAGTACTTC. Translated: CASRTQGAGTKNIQYF.

The chain links TRBV6-5 to TRBJ2-7, with TRBD1 identical over 8 bases. The trim removed 6 bases at V and 3 bases at J, leaving 10 bases unmatched. The CDR3 consists of 15 residues. Germline CDR1 reads MNHEY; CDR2 reads SVGAGI. This CDR3 is CASSSPGQAFYEQYF. The CDR3 DNA is TGTGCCAGCAGCTCCCCGGGACAGGCCTTCTACGAGCAGTACTTC.

The chain has TRBV28 and TRBJ2-2; D call uncertain. The CDR3 totals 16 residues. The germline CDR1 and CDR2 sequences are MDHEN and SYDVKM. V was cut by 1 base and J by 4 bases, with 13 bases left in between. Here the CDR3 DNA reads TGTGCCAGCAGTTTATCCCCCCGTACTACCACCGGGGAGCTGTTTTTT. It specifies CASSLSPRTTTGELFF.